This T cell receptor beta chain was retrieved from a study of cytomegalovirus exposure and HLA in healthy donors. Study-wide context: Within an early data release were tens of millions of unique TCRs drawn from HLA-typed donors.

V dropped 3 bases and J dropped 2 bases, with 5 bases sitting between them. The germline CDR1 and CDR2 sequences are SEHNR and FQNEAQ (reference sequence). There are 13 residues in the CDR3. Study observations and caveats: A later analysis reportedly identified an Asian-associated ancestry cluster as carrying fewer N-insertions than the approximately 670-donor mean. Later analysis suggested links between common viral pathogens and several top significant clusters. With later analysis, a missense DCLRE1C variant became linked to TCR beta V- and J-gene trimming.

The PCR had 60 Vbeta and 13 Jbeta primers. Clones were sequenced by immunoSEQ multiplex PCR, and TCRdb holds only the in-frame ones, with some missing. There are around 130,000 clones in the sample; more than 75% occur only once, and approximately 1.8% lies in the top ten. This clone has a single count. As yet, its antigen is unknown. The V call is TRBV7-9, the J call TRBJ1-5; D is unclear. Sequenced sample: PBMCs. This receptor was taken from a man aged 40-49 years in good health and CMV-seronegative. CDR3 DNA sequence: TGTGCCAGCAGCTTTTCAGGCAATCAGCCCCAGCATTTT. This translates into CASSFSGNQPQHF.